Listed below are T cell receptor beta chains from one sample, sequenced in a study of T cell changes during pregnancy in multiple sclerosis. The repertoire was sequenced with immunoSEQ multiplex PCR; TCRdb's copy has only in-frame clones and lacks some. The table lists about 76,000 clones, roughly 93% of them singletons. The sequencing used peripheral blood, collected in the second trimester of pregnancy. The receptors were sampled from a female donor with multiple sclerosis, enrolled in a pregnancy study. CDR3s include the opening cysteine and the closing phenylalanine or tryptophan. The D gene is left open where the match is weak. Only some rows state a clone size, as once, few, many or a class for expanded clones.

v_gene,d_gene,j_gene,abundance,CDR3aa,CDR3nt
TRBV2,-,TRBJ2-3,-,CASSQYPDTQYF,TGTGCCAGCAGCCAGTATCCAGATACGCAGTATTTT
TRBV11-2,TRBD1,TRBJ2-1,-,CASSLGTGGLNEQFF,TGTGCCAGCAGCTTGGGGACAGGGGGCCTCAATGAGCAGTTCTTC
TRBV5-6,TRBD2,TRBJ2-1,-,CASSSASGTYNEQFF,TGTGCCAGCAGCTCCGCTAGCGGAACCTACAATGAGCAGTTCTTC
TRBV5-1,-,TRBJ2-3,-,CASSLAGLGDTQYF,TGCGCCAGCAGCTTGGCGGGTCTCGGGGATACGCAGTATTTT
TRBV6-5,-,TRBJ1-1,once,CASRWTASTEAFF,TGTGCCAGCAGGTGGACAGCATCTACTGAAGCTTTCTTT
TRBV9,-,TRBJ1-2,-,CASSSRGAGGYTF,TGTGCCAGCAGCTCCCGGGGGGCTGGAGGCTACACCTTC
TRBV5-1,-,TRBJ1-2,-,CASSLAAEGYTF,TGCGCCAGCAGCTTGGCCGCTGAGGGCTACACCTTC
TRBV2,-,TRBJ1-1,-,CASIWTVNTEAFF,TGTGCCAGCATTTGGACAGTGAACACTGAAGCTTTCTTT
TRBV5-6,-,TRBJ2-1,-,CASTQWGVSYNEQFF,TGTGCCAGCACCCAGTGGGGGGTATCCTACAATGAGCAGTTCTTC
TRBV5-1,-,TRBJ1-2,-,CASSLEGRGLDGYTF,TGCGCCAGCAGCTTGGAGGGCAGGGGCTTAGATGGCTACACCTTC
TRBV4-1,-,TRBJ1-2,-,CASSQEAWAWYGYTF,TGCGCCAGCAGCCAAGAGGCCTGGGCGTGGTATGGCTACACCTTC
TRBV13,TRBD2,TRBJ2-7,-,CASSPRAGGPYEQYF,TGTGCCAGCAGCCCCCGAGCGGGAGGGCCTTACGAGCAGTACTTC
TRBV19,-,TRBJ2-1,-,CASSISKGGFKNEQFF,TGTGCCAGTAGTATTTCGAAAGGGGGATTTAAAAATGAGCAGTTCTTC
TRBV5-4,TRBD1,TRBJ2-7,-,CASSLGTDYEQYF,TGTGCCAGCAGCCTCGGGACAGATTACGAGCAGTACTTC
TRBV5-6,-,TRBJ2-1,-,CASSLANDEQFF,TGTGCCAGCAGCTTGGCCAATGATGAGCAGTTCTTC
TRBV5-1,TRBD1,TRBJ2-7,-,CASSLAYPQGASAEQYF,TGCGCCAGCAGCTTGGCGTACCCCCAGGGGGCGAGTGCGGAGCAGTACTTC
TRBV4-2,-,TRBJ2-7,-,CASSSGGGEQYF,TGTGCCAGCAGCTCGGGGGGCGGCGAGCAGTACTTC
TRBV7-9,TRBD1,TRBJ1-2,-,CASSLAQGDGYTF,TGTGCCAGCAGCTTAGCTCAGGGGGATGGCTACACCTTC
TRBV15,TRBD2,TRBJ2-7,-,CATSRDRIAGELGEQYF,TGTGCCACCAGCAGAGATAGAATAGCGGGGGAACTCGGGGAGCAGTACTTC
TRBV4-2,-,TRBJ2-7,-,CASSHPGGVTLYEQYF,TGTGCCAGCAGCCACCCCGGGGGAGTTACCCTCTACGAGCAGTACTTC
TRBV5-1,TRBD1,TRBJ2-1,once,CASSLGTGNEQFF,TGCGCCAGCAGCCTCGGGACAGGCAATGAGCAGTTCTTC
TRBV5-1,-,TRBJ2-3,-,CASSVKFDTQYF,TGCGCCAGCAGCGTAAAATTTGATACGCAGTATTTT
TRBV6-5,-,TRBJ1-1,-,CASSPTLQLSEAFF,TGTGCCAGCAGCCCCACCTTACAGCTATCCGAAGCTTTCTTT
TRBV5-4,-,TRBJ2-3,once,CASSNLLGATSDTQYF,TGTGCCAGCAGCAATCTCCTAGGGGCAACTTCAGATACGCAGTATTTT
TRBV29-1,-,TRBJ2-2,-,CSVVREYTGELFF,TGCAGCGTTGTCAGGGAATACACCGGGGAGCTGTTTTTT
TRBV7-9,TRBD1,TRBJ1-2,-,CASSYQGTDYGYTF,TGTGCCAGCAGTTACCAGGGGACAGATTATGGCTACACCTTC
TRBV19,-,TRBJ2-2,-,CASSIPGEWAGELFF,TGTGCCAGTAGTATTCCAGGGGAATGGGCCGGGGAGCTGTTTTTT
TRBV5-1,-,TRBJ1-6,-,CASSSTGPGPLHF,TGCGCCAGCAGCTCTACAGGGCCTGGGCCCCTCCACTTT
TRBV4-1,TRBD1,TRBJ1-1,-,CASSFRTGVSTEAFF,TGCGCCAGCAGCTTCAGGACAGGGGTTTCCACTGAAGCTTTCTTT
TRBV7-3,-,TRBJ2-7,-,CASSSDGNYEQYF,TGTGCCAGCAGCTCCGACGGGAACTACGAGCAGTACTTC
TRBV10-3,-,TRBJ2-7,-,CAISEGLSAYEQYF,TGTGCCATCAGTGAGGGTCTGAGCGCCTACGAGCAGTACTTC
TRBV18,TRBD1,TRBJ1-2,-,CASSPTTGGGYTF,TGTGCCAGCTCACCAACAACAGGGGGAGGCTACACCTTC
TRBV6-6,-,TRBJ1-2,once,CASSDRRGLDKYGYTF,TGTGCCAGCTCCGACAGGAGAGGTCTAGACAAATATGGCTACACCTTC
TRBV5-1,TRBD1,TRBJ2-5,-,CASSLRDRGETQYF,TGCGCCAGCAGCCTACGGGACAGGGGGGAGACCCAGTACTTC
TRBV10-3,TRBD1,TRBJ2-7,-,CAISPDRGLYEQYF,TGTGCCATCAGTCCCGACAGGGGGCTTTACGAGCAGTACTTC
TRBV27,TRBD1,TRBJ1-1,once,CASSFQGGTEAFF,TGTGCCAGCAGTTTTCAGGGGGGCACTGAAGCTTTCTTT
TRBV12-5,-,TRBJ2-2,-,CASGSGGRVSNTGELFF,TGTGCTAGTGGTTCAGGGGGGCGCGTATCGAACACCGGGGAGCTGTTTTTT
TRBV2,-,TRBJ1-1,-,CASSAELGSTEAFF,TGTGCCAGCAGTGCCGAACTCGGGAGCACTGAAGCTTTCTTT
TRBV4-1,-,TRBJ2-1,-,CASSPGVDEQFF,TGCGCCAGCAGCCCGGGGGTCGATGAGCAGTTCTTC
TRBV6-1,-,TRBJ1-1,-,CASSERGNTEAFF,TGTGCCAGCAGTGAAAGAGGGAACACTGAAGCTTTCTTT
TRBV5-1,TRBD1,TRBJ2-1,-,CASSWTGETIDEQFF,TGCGCCAGCAGCTGGACAGGGGAGACAATTGATGAGCAGTTCTTC
TRBV5-1,TRBD2,TRBJ2-5,-,CASTRLAGVGGETQYF,TGCGCCAGCACGCGACTAGCGGGAGTCGGGGGAGAGACCCAGTACTTC
TRBV5-1,-,TRBJ1-2,-,CASSLFVREGDYGYTF,TGCGCCAGCAGCTTGTTCGTAAGGGAGGGAGACTATGGCTACACCTTC
TRBV5-1,TRBD1,TRBJ1-2,-,CASSGTGIYGYTF,TGCGCCAGCAGCGGGACAGGGATCTATGGCTACACCTTC
TRBV5-6,-,TRBJ1-1,-,CASSLGTMNTEAFF,TGTGCCAGCAGCCTCGGAACTATGAACACTGAAGCTTTCTTT
TRBV9,-,TRBJ2-2,-,CASSEQYTGELFF,TGTGCCAGCAGCGAACAGTACACCGGGGAGCTGTTTTTT
TRBV2,TRBD2,TRBJ2-3,-,CASSSIPRKSGGRSHSTDTQYF,TGTGCCAGCAGTAGTATACCACGAAAGAGCGGGGGGCGAAGTCATTCCACAGATACGCAGTATTTT
TRBV4-2,-,TRBJ1-6,few,CASSQVLGVFNSPLHF,TGTGCCAGCAGCCAAGTCCTCGGGGTCTTCAATTCACCCCTCCACTTT
TRBV28,-,TRBJ2-7,-,CASSEQVLGYEQYF,TGTGCCAGCAGTGAGCAGGTCTTGGGCTACGAGCAGTACTTC
TRBV2,-,TRBJ1-5,-,CASSGFRVSDQPQHF,TGTGCCAGCAGTGGATTCCGGGTCTCTGACCAGCCCCAGCATTTT
TRBV5-1,-,TRBJ2-7,-,CASSLTDSSYEQYF,TGCGCCAGCAGCTTGACAGACAGCTCCTACGAGCAGTACTTC
TRBV7-9,TRBD2,TRBJ2-5,-,CASRSGGLQETQYF,TGTGCCAGCAGGAGCGGGGGACTTCAAGAGACCCAGTACTTC
TRBV9,TRBD2,TRBJ2-4,-,CASSPEGRGYRDIQYF,TGTGCCAGCAGCCCCGAGGGGCGGGGGTACCGGGACATTCAGTACTTC